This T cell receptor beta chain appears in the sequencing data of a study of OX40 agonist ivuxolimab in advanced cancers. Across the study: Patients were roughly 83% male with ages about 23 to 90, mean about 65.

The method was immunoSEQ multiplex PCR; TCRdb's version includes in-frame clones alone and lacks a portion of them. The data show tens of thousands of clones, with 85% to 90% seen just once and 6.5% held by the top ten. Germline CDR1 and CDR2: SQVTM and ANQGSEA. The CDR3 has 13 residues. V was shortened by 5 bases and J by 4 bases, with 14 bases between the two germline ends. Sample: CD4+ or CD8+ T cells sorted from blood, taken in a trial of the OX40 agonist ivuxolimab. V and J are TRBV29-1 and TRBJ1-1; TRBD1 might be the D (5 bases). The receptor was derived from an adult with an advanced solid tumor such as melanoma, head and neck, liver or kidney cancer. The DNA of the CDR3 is TGCAGCGTTAATGAGGGGTATGGCACTGAAGCTTTCTTT. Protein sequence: CSVNEGYGTEAFF.